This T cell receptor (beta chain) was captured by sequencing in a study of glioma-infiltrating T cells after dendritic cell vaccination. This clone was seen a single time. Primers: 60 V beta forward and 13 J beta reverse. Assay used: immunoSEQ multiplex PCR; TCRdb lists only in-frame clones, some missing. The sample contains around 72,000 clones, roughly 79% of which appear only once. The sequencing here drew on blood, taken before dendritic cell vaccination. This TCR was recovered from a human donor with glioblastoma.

This CDR3 reads CAISATTSRNTEAFF. DNA for the CDR3: TGTGCCATCAGTGCCACGACAAGCCGAAACACTGAAGCTTTCTTT. The V gene is TRBV10-3, the J gene TRBJ1-1; D not certain. CDR1 and CDR2 (germline): ENHRY, SYGVKD. The CDR3 has 15 residues. The V end lost 4 bases, the J end lost 2 bases, and 14 bases lay between the germline ends.